The entry that follows covers one T cell receptor (beta chain) sequence. This record comes from a study of shared clonotypes between healthy human individuals. The germline V gene encodes CDR1 SGHVS and CDR2 FQNEAQ. V shed 5 bases and J shed 6 bases, with 7 bases lying between them. The CDR3 has 12 residues. CD45RO-negative CD8 cells positively selected for CCR7 made up the naive population, which excluded terminally differentiated effector memory CD45RA+ cells. The data were produced by immunoSEQ multiplex PCR, yet TCRdb's version contains in-frame clones alone and is incomplete. The repertoire holds fewer than 800,000 clones, with about 91% as singletons.

The V gene is TRBV7-8, the J gene TRBJ2-2; D is ambiguous. The TCR comes from a young man in good health. Sequences were obtained from naive CD8+ T cells sorted from blood. CDR3 sequence reads: CASSTEAGELFF. The CDR3 nucleotides are TGTGCCAGCAGCACAGAGGCCGGGGAGCTGTTTTTT.